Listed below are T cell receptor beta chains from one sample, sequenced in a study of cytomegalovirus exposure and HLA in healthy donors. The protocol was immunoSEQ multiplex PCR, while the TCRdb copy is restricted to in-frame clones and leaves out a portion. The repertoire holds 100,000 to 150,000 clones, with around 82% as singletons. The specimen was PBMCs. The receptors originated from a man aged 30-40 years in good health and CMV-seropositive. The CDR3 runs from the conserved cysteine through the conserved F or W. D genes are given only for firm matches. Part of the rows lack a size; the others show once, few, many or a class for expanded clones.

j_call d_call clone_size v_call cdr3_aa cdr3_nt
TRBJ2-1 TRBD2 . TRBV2 CASKTRGTSGNEQFF TGTGCCAGCAAAACCCGGGGGACTAGCGGTAATGAGCAGTTCTTC
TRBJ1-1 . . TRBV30 CAWMTPGRDTEAFF TGTGCCTGGATGACACCTGGGAGGGACACTGAAGCTTTCTTT
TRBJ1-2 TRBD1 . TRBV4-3 CASSQETTGSYGYTF TGCGCCAGCAGCCAAGAGACGACAGGGTCCTATGGCTACACCTTC
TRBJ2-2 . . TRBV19 CASSIQNTGELFF TGTGCCAGTAGTATACAGAACACCGGGGAGCTGTTTTTT
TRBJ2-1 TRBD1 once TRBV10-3 CAISAKGATTYNEQFF TGTGCCATCAGTGCCAAGGGGGCTACAACTTACAATGAGCAGTTCTTC
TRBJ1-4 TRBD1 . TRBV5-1 CASGGQGENEKLFF TGCGCCAGCGGGGGACAGGGCGAGAATGAAAAACTGTTTTTT
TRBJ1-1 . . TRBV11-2 CASSFGQNTEAFF TGTGCCAGCAGCTTTGGACAGAACACTGAAGCTTTCTTT
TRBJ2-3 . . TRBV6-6 CASMWGGRETDTQYF TGTGCCAGCATGTGGGGGGGCCGGGAAACAGATACGCAGTATTTT
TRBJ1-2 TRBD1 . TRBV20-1 CSAGQGYGYTF TGCAGTGCGGGACAGGGGTATGGCTACACCTTC
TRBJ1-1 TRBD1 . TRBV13 CASSPGGMNTEAFF TGTGCCAGCAGCCCAGGGGGTATGAACACTGAAGCTTTCTTT
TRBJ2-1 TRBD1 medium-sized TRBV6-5 CASSWGQGDNEQFF TGTGCCAGCAGTTGGGGACAGGGGGATAATGAGCAGTTCTTC
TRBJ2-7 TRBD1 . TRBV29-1 CSVESGGTWTF TGCAGCGTTGAATCAGGGGGCACGTGGACCTTC
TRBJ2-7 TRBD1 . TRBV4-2 CASSQGDRGEGEQYF TGTGCCAGCAGCCAAGGGGACAGGGGCGAGGGCGAGCAGTACTTC
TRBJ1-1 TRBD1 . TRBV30 CAWERQGTGKTEAFF TGTGCCTGGGAAAGACAGGGGACGGGGAAAACTGAAGCTTTCTTT
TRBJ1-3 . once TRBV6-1 CASSEGHSGNTIYF TGTGCCAGCAGTGAAGGGCATTCTGGAAACACCATATATTTT
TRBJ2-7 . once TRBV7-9 CASSAGGGGFDEQYF TGTGCCAGCAGCGCCGGAGGAGGGGGCTTCGACGAGCAGTACTTC
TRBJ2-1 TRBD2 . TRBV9 CASSMTSGSFYEQFF TGTGCCAGCAGCATGACTAGCGGGAGTTTCTATGAGCAGTTCTTC
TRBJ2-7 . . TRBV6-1 CASSPNYEQYF TGTGCCAGCAGTCCAAACTACGAGCAGTACTTC
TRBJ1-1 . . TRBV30 CAWSPFTRAGAEAFF TGTGCCTGGAGCCCTTTCACACGCGCGGGTGCTGAAGCTTTCTTT
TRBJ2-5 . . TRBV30 CAWTLVRWETQYF TGTGCCTGGACACTAGTTCGTTGGGAGACCCAGTACTTC
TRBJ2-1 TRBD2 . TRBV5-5 CASSKDLRLAGNEQFF TGTGCCAGCAGCAAGGACCTCCGACTAGCGGGAAATGAGCAGTTCTTC
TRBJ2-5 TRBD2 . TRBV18 CASSPNAGGGETQYF TGTGCCAGTTCACCAAACGCGGGAGGGGGAGAGACCCAGTACTTC